The source of this T cell receptor beta chain is a study of T cells in Graves' hyperthyroidism and ophthalmopathy. TCR beta CDR3 region amplification was performed from RNA transcripts. An initial round of RT-PCR targeting the TCR CDR3 relied on the HTBI primer set. TCRdb fed the multiplex PCR reads into MiXCR, producing one record per CDR3 protein. This table has roughly 330,000 distinct CDR3 sequences, roughly 17% appearing once. With regard to this clonotype: Its antigen is not known.

Study-wide findings and caveats: Ophthalmopathy was identified by the model a median about seven months ahead of onset.

The definition of stable Graves' hyperthyroidism was no ophthalmopathy progression within 18 months. Patients were aged 18 to 65, had disease duration under 2 months, and had newly diagnosed hyperthyroidism. The sequence was obtained from a man aged 25 to 40 with Graves' hyperthyroidism. Sequencing was done on a sample of blood.

DNA of the CDR3: TGTGCCAGCAGTAGGGATTTCAACACCGGGGAGCTGTTTTTT. This encodes CASSRDFNTGELFF. The chain uses TRBV12-3 or TRBV12-4 and TRBJ2-2; D is unclear. The CDR3 loop spans 14 amino acids. The ends were cut back, 5 bases at V and 2 bases at J, with 9 bases in the middle.